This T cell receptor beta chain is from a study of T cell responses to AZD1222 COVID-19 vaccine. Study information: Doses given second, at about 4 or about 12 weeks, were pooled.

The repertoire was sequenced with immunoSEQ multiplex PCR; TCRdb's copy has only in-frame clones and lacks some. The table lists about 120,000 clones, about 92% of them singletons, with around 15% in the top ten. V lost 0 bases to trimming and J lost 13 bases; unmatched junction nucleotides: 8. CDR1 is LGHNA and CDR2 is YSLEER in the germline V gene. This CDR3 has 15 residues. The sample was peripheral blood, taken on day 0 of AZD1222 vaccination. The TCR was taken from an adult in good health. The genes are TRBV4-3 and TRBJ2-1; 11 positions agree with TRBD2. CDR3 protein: CASSQDKELAGDQFF. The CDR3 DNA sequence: TGCGCCAGCAGCCAAGATAAAGAACTAGCGGGAGATCAGTTCTTC.